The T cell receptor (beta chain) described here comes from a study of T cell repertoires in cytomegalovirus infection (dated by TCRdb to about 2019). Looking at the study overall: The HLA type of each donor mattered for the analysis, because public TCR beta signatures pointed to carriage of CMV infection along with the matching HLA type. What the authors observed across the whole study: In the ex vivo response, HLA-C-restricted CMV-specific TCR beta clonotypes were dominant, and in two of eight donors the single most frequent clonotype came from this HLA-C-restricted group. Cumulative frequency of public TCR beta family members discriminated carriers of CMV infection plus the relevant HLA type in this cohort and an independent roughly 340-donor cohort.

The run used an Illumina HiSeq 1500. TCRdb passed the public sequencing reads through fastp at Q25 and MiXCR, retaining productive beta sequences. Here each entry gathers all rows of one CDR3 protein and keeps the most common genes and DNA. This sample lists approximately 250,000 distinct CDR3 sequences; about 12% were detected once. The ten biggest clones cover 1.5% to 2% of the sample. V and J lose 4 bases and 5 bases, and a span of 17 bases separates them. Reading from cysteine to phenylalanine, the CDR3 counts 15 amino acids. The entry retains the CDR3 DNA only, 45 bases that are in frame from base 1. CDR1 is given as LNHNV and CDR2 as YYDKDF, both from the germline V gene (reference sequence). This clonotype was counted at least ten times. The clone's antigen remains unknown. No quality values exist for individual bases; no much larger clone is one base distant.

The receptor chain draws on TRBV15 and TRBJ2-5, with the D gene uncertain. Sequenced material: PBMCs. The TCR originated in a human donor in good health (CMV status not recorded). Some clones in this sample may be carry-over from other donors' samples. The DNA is TGTGCCACCAGCAAAGACGGCCTTGAGGCGGAGACCCAGTACTTC. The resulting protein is CATSKDGLEAETQYF.